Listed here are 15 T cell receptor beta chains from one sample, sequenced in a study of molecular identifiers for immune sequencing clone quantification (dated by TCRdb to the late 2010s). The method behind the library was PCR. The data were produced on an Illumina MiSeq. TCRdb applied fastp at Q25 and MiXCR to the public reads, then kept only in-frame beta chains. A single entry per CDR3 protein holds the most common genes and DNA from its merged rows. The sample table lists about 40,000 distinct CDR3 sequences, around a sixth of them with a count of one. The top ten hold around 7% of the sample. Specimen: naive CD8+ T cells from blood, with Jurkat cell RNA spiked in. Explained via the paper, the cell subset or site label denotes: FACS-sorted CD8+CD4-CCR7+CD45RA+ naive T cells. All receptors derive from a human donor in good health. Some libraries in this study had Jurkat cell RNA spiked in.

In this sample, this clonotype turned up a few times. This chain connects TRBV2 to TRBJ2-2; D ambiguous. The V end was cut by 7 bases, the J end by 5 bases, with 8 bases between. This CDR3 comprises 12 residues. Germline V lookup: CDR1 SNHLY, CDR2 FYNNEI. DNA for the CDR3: TGTGCCAGCATCTATGAAACCGGGGAGCTGTTTTTT. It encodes CASIYETGELFF.

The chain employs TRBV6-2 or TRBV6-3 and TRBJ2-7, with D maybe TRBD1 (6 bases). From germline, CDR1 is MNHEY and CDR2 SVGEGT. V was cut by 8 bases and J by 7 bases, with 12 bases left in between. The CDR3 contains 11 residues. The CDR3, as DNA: TGTGCCAGCGCTGAGGGGACAGAGCAGTACTTC. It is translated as CASAEGTEQYF.

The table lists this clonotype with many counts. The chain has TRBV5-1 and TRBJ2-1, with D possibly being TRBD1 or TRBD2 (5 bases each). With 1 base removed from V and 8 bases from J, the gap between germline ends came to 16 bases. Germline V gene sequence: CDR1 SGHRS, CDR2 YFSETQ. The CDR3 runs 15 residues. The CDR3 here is CASSLWGLTADEQFF. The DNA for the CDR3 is TGCGCCAGCAGCTTGTGGGGTTTGACAGCGGATGAGCAGTTCTTC.

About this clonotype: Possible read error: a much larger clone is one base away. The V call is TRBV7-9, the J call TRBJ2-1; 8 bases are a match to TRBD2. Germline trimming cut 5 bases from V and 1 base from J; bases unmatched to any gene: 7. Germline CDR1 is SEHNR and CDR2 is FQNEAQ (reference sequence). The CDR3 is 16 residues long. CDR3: CASSQERELSYNEQFF. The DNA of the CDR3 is TGTGCCAGCAGCCAAGAGCGGGAGCTTTCCTACAATGAGCAGTTCTTC.

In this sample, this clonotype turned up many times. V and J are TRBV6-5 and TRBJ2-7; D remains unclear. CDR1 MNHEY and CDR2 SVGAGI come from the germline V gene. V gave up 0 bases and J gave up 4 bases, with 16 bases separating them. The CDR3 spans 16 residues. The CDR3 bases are TGTGCCAGCAGTTACTCGGGGTACGTTGGTGGGTACGAGCAGTACTTC. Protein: CASSYSGYVGGYEQYF.

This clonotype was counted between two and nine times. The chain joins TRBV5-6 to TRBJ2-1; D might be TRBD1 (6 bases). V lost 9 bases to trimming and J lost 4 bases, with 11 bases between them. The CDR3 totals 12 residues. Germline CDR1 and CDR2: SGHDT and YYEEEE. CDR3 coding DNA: TGTGCCACGGGACAATTGTACAATGAGCAGTTCTTC. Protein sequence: CATGQLYNEQFF.

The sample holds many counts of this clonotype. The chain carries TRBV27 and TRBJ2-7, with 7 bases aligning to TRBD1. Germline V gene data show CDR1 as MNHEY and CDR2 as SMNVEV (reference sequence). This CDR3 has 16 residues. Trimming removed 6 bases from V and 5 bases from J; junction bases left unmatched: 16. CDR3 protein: CASSSPILTGSHEQYF. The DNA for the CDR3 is TGTGCCAGCAGCTCTCCTATCCTGACAGGGTCCCACGAGCAGTACTTC.

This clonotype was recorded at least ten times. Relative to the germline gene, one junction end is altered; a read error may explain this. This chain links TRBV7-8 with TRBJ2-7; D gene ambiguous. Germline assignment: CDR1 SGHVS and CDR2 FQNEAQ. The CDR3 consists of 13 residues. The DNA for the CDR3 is TGTGCCAGCAGCTTAGATCCCTCCGACGAGCAGTACTTC. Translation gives CASSLDPSDEQYF.

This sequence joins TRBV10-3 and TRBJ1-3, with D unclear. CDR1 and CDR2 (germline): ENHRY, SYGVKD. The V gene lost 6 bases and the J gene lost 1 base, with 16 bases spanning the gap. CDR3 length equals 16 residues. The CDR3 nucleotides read TGTGCCATCAGCCCGAACACCATCAAGTCTGGAAACACCATATATTTT. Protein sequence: CAISPNTIKSGNTIYF.

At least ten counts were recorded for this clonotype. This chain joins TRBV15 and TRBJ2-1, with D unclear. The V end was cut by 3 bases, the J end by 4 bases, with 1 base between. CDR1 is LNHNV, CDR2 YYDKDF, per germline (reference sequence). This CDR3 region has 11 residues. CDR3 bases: TGTGCCACCAGCAGTTACAATGAGCAGTTCTTC. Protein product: CATSSYNEQFF.

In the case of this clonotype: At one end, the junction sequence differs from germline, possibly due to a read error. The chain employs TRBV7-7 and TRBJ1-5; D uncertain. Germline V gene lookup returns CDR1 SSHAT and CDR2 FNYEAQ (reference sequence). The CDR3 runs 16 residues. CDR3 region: CASSLGQWVSNQPQHF. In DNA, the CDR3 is TGTGCTAGCAGCTTAGGGCAGTGGGTAAGCAATCAGCCCCAGCATTTT.

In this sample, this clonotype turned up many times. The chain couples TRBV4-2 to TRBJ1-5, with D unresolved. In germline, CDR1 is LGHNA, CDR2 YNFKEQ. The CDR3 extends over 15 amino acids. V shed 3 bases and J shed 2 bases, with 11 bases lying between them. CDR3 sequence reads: CASSQWVDGNQPQHF. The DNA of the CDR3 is TGTGCCAGCAGCCAGTGGGTGGATGGCAATCAGCCCCAGCATTTT.

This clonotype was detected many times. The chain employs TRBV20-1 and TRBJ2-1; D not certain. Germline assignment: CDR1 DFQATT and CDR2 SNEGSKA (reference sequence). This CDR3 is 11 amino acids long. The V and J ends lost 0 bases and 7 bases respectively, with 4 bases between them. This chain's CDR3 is CSAREWNEQFF. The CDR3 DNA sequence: TGCAGTGCTAGAGAATGGAATGAGCAGTTCTTC.

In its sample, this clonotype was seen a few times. CDR3 region: CASSPGLSATDTQYF. The CDR3 nucleotides read TGTGCCAGCAGCCCGGGACTTTCAGCCACAGATACGCAGTATTTT. The chain couples TRBV7-6 to TRBJ2-3, with TRBD2 as a possible D gene (6 bases). Trimming stripped 5 bases from V and 2 bases from J, with 14 bases between. CDR3 size: 15 residues. Germline-derived CDR1 and CDR2 are SGHVS and FNYEAQ.

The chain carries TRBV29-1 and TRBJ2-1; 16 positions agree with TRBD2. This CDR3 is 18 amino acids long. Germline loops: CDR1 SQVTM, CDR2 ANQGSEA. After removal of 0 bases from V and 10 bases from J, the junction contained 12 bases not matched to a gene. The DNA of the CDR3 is TGCAGCGTTGAAGACCCGGGACTAGCGGGAGGGTCCTCGGGCGAGCAGTTCTTC. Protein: CSVEDPGLAGGSSGEQFF.